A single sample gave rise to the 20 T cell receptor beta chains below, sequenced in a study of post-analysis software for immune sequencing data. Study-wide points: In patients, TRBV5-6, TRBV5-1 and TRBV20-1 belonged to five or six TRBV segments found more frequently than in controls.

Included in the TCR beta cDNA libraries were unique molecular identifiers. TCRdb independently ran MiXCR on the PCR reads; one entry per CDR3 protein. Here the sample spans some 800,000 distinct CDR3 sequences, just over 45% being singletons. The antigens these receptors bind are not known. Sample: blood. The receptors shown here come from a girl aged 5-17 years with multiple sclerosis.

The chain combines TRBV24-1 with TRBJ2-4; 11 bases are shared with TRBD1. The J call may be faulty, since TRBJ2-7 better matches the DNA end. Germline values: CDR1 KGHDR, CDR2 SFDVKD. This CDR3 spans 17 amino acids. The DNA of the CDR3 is TGTGCCACCAGTGATTTTGGGAAGGACAGGGGGCCTTACGAGCAGTACTTC. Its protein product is CATSDFGKDRGPYEQYF.

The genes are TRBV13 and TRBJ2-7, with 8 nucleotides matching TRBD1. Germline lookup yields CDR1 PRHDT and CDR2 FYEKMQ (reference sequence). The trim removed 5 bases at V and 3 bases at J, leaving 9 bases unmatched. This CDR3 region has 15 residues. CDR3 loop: CASSTGQGANYEQYF. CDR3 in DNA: TGTGCCAGCAGCACAGGACAGGGTGCGAACTACGAGCAGTACTTC.

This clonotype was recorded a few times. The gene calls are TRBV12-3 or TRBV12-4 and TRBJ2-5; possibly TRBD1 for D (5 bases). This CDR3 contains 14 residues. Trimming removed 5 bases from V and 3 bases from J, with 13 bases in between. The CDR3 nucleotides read TGTGCCAGCAGTGCGACAGTCCGGGAAGAGACCCAGTACTTC. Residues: CASSATVREETQYF.

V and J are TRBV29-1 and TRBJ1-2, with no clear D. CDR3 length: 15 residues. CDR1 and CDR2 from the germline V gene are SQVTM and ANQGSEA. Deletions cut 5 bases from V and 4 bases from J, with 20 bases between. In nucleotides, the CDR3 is TGCAGCGTTCAAATCAGGTGGCAGGAGGGCTATGGCTACACCTTC. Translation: CSVQIRWQEGYGYTF. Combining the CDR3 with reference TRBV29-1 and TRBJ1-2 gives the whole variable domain SAVISQKPSRDICQRGTSLTIQCQVDSQVTMMFWYRQQPGQSLTLIATANQGSEATYESGFVIDKFPISRPNLTFSTLTVSNMSPEDSSIYLCSVQIRWQEGYGYTFGSGTRLTVV.

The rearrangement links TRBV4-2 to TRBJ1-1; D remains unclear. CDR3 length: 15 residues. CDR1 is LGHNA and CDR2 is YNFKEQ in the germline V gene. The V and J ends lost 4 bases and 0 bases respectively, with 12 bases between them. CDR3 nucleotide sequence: TGTGCCAGCAGCCCTCACGTCCAGGTGAACACTGAAGCTTTCTTT. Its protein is CASSPHVQVNTEAFF.

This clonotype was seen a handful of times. CDR3 bases: TGTGCCAGCAGTGACCAGCACTACGAGCAGTACTTC. Its protein is CASSDQHYEQYF. The chain combines TRBV2 with TRBJ2-7; D is undetermined. Per the germline V gene, CDR1 is SNHLY and CDR2 is FYNNEI. V lost 3 bases to trimming and J lost 3 bases, with 6 bases between them. This CDR3 spans 12 amino acids.

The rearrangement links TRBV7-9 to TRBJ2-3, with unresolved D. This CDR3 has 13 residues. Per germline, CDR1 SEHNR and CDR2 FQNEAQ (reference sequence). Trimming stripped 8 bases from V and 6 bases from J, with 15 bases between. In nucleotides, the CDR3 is TGTGCCAGCCGAAGACTGTCTCCGGATACGCAGTATTTT. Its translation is CASRRLSPDTQYF.

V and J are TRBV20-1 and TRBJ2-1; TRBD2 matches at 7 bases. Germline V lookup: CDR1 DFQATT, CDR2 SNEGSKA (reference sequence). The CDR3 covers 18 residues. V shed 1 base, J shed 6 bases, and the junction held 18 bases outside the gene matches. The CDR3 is CSARGPQSFSGTGNEQFF. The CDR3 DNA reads TGCAGTGCTAGAGGCCCCCAATCCTTCAGCGGGACGGGCAATGAGCAGTTCTTC.

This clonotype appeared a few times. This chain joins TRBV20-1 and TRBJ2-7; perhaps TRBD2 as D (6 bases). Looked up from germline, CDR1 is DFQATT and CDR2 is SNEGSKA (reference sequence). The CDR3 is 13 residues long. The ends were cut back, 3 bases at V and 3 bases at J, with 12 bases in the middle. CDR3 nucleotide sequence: TGCAGTGCTAGGGCTAGCGAGAACTACGAGCAGTACTTC. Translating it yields CSARASENYEQYF.

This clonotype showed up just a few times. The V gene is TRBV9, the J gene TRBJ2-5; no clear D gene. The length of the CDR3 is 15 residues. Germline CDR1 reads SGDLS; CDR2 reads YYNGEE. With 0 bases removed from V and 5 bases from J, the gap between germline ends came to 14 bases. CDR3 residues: CASSVAVGIWETQYF. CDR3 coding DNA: TGTGCCAGCAGCGTAGCTGTCGGAATTTGGGAGACCCAGTACTTC.

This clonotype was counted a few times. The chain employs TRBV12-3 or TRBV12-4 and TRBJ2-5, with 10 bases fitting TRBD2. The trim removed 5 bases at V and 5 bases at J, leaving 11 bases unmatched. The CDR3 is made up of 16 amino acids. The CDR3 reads CASSPLASGSGETQYF. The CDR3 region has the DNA TGTGCCAGCAGTCCCTTGGCTAGCGGGAGTGGGGAGACCCAGTACTTC.

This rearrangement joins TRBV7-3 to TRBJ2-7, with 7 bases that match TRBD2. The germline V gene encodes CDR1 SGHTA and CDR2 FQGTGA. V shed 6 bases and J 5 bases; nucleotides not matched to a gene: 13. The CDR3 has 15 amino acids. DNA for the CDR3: TGTGCCAGCAGTCCTACGCGGCGGGAGCGAAACGAGCAGTACTTC. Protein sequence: CASSPTRRERNEQYF.

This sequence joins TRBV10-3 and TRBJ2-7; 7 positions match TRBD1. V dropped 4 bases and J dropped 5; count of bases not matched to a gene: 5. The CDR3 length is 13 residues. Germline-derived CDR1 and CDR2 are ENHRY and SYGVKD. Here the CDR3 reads CAISGQGSHEQYF. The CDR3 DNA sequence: TGTGCCATCAGTGGACAGGGTAGCCACGAGCAGTACTTC.

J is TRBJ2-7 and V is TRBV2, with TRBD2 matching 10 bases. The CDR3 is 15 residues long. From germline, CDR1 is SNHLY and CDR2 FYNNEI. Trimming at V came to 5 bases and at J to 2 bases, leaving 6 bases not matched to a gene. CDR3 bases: TGTGCCAGCAGTCGCGGACTAGCGGATCCCTACGAGCAGTACTTC. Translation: CASSRGLADPYEQYF.

The CDR3 DNA is TGTGCCTCAATAGCGGGAGTCGGCAACGAGCAGTACTTC. Translated, it gives CASIAGVGNEQYF. The V and J genes are TRBV10-3 and TRBJ2-7; 9 bases are shared with TRBD2. Germline CDR1 reads ENHRY; CDR2 reads SYGVKD. With 11 bases clipped from V and 5 bases from J, the junction kept 10 bases outside the gene matches. CDR3 length: 13 residues.

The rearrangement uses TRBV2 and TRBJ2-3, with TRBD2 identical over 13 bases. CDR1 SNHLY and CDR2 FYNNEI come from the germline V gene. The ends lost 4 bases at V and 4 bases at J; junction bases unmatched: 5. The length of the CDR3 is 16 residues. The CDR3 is CASSATSGRSADTQYF. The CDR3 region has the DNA TGTGCCAGCAGTGCGACTAGCGGGAGGAGTGCAGATACGCAGTATTTT. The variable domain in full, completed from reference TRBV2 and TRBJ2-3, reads EPEVTQTPSHQVTQMGQEVILRCVPISNHLYFYWYRQILGQKVEFLVSFYNNEISEKSEIFDDQFSVERPDGSNFTLKIRSTKLEDSAMYFCASSATSGRSADTQYFGPGTRLTVL.

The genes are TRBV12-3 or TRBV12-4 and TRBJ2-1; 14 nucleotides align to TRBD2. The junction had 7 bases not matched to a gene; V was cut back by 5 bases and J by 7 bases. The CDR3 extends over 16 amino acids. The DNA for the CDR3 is TGTGCCAGCAGTCCCCGGACTAGCGGGAGGAGTAATGAGCAGTTCTTC. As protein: CASSPRTSGRSNEQFF.

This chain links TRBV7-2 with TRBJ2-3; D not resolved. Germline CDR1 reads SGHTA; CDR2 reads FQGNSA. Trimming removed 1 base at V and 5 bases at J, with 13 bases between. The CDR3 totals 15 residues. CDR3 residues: CASSLGVGVQDTQYF. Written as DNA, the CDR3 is TGTGCCAGCAGCTTAGGAGTTGGGGTTCAAGATACGCAGTATTTT.

The CDR3 DNA is TGTGCCAGCAGCACCACAGGGGGCGCTACCTATAATTCACCCCTCCACTTT. Residues: CASSTTGGATYNSPLHF. The J gene is TRBJ1-6, the V gene TRBV27, with 9 bases identical to TRBD1. The CDR3 length is 17 residues. Losses at the gene ends were 6 bases for V and 2 bases for J; bases not matched to a gene: 8. The V gene's germline CDR1 is MNHEY and CDR2 SMNVEV (reference sequence).

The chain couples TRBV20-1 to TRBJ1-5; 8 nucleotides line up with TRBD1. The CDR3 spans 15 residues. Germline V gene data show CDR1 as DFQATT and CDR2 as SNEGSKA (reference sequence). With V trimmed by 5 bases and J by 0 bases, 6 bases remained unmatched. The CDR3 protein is CSAVPGQVSNQPQHF. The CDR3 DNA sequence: TGCAGTGCTGTACCGGGACAGGTTAGCAATCAGCCCCAGCATTTT.